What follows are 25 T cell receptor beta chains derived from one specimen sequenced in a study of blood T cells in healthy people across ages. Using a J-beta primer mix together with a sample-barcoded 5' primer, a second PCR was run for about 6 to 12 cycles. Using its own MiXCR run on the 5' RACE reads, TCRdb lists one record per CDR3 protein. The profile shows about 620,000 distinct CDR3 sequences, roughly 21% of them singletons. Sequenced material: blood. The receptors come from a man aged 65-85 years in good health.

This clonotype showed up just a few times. CDR3 region: CASSQALAGGGETQYF. CDR3 sequence (DNA): TGTGCCAGCAGCCAAGCGCTAGCGGGAGGCGGTGAGACCCAGTACTTC. The chain links TRBV14 to TRBJ2-5; 11 bases are a match to TRBD2. Germline values: CDR1 SGHDN, CDR2 FVKESK. This CDR3 has 16 amino acids. J was trimmed by 5 bases and V by 1 base; bases with no gene match: 6.

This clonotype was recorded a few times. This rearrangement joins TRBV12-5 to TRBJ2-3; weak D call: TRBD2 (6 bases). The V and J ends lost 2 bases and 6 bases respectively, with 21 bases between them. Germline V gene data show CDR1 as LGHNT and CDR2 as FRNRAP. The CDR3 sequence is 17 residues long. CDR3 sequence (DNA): TGTGCTAGTGGTTTGCTCCAGAGACTAGACGGTTCGGATACGCAGTATTTT. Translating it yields CASGLLQRLDGSDTQYF.

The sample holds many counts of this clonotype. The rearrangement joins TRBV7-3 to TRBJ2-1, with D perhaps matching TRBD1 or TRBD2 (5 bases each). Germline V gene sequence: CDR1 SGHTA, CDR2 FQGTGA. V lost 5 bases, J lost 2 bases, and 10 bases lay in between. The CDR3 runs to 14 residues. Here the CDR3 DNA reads TGTGCCAGCAGCGTCGGGACGGCCTACAATGAGCAGTTCTTC. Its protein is CASSVGTAYNEQFF. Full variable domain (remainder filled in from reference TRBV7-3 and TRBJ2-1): GAGVSQTPSNKVTEKGKYVELRCDPISGHTALYWYRQSLGQGPEFLIYFQGTGAADDSGLPNDRFFAVRPEGSVSTLKIQRTERGDSAVYLCASSVGTAYNEQFFGPGTRLTVL.

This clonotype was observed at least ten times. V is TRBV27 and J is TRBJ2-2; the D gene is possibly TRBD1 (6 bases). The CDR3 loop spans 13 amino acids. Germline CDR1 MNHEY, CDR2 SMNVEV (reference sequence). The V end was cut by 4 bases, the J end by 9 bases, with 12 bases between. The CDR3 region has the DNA TGTGCCAGCAGTTCAGGGGTCGTCAGGGAGCTGTTTTTT. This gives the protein CASSSGVVRELFF.

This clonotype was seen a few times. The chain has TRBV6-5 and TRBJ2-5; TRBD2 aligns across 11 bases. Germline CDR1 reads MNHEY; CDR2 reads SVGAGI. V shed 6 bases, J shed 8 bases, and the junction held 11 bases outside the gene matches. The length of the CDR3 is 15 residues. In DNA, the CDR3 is TGTGCCAGCAGCCCAGGGACTAGCGGACGCGGAACCCAGTACTTC. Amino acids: CASSPGTSGRGTQYF.

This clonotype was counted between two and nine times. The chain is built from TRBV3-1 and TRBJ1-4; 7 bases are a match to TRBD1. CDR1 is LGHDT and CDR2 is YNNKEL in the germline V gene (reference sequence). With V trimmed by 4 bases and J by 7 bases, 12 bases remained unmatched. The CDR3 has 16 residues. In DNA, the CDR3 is TGTGCCAGCAGCCTAGGAACAGGGGACGGGGGTGAAAAACTGTTTTTT. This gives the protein CASSLGTGDGGEKLFF.

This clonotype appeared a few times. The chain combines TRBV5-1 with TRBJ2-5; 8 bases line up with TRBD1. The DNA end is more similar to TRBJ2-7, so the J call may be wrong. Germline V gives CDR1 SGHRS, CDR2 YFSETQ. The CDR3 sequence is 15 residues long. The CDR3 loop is CASSFYGQGAYEQYF. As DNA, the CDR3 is TGCGCCAGCAGCTTCTACGGACAGGGCGCCTACGAGCAGTACTTC.

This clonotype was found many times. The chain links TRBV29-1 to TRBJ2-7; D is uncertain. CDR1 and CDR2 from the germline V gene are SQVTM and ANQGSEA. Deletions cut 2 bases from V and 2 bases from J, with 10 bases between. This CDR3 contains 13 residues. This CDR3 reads CSVESPSAYEQYF. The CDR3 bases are TGCAGCGTTGAAAGTCCTTCGGCCTACGAGCAGTACTTC.

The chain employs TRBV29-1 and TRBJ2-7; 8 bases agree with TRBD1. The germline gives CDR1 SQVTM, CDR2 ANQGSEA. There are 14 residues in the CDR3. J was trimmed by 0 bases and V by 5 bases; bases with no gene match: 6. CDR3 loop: CSVPYRGISYEQYF. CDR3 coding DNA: TGCAGCGTTCCCTACAGGGGGATCTCCTACGAGCAGTACTTC.

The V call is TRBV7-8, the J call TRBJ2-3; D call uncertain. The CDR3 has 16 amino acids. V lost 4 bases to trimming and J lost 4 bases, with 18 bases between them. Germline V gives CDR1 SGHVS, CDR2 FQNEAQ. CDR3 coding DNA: TGTGCCAGCAGCTCCCTGGAGCTCCCGGCCGCAGATACGCAGTATTTT. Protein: CASSSLELPAADTQYF.

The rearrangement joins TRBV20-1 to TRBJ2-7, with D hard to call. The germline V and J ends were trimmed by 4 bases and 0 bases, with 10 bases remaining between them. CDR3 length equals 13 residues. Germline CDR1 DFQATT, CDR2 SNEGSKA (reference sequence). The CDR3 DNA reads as TGCAGTGCTAACGATAGAAACTCCTACGAGCAGTACTTC. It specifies CSANDRNSYEQYF.

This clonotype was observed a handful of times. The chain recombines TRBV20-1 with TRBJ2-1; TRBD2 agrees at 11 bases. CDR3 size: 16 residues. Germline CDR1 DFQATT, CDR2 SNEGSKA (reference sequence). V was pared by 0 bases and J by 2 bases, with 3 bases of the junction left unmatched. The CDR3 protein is CSARDPLAGAYNEQFF. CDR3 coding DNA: TGCAGTGCTAGAGATCCACTAGCGGGAGCCTACAATGAGCAGTTCTTC.

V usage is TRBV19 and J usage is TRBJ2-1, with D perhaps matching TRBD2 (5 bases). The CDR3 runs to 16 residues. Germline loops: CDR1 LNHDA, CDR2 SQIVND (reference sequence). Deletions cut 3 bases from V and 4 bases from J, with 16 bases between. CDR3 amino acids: CASSMNLFGLYNEQFF. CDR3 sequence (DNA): TGTGCCAGTAGTATGAACTTGTTTGGACTTTACAATGAGCAGTTCTTC. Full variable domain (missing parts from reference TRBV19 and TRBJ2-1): DGGITQSPKYLFRKEGQNVTLSCEQNLNHDAMYWYRQDPGQGLRLIYYSQIVNDFQKGDIAEGYSVSREKKESFPLTVTSAQKNPTAFYLCASSMNLFGLYNEQFFGPGTRLTVL.

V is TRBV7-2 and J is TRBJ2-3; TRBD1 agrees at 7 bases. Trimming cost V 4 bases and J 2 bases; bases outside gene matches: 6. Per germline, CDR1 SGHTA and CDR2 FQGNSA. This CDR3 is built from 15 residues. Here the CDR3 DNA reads TGTGCCAGCAGCTCACAGGGGCTAGACACAGATACGCAGTATTTT. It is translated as CASSSQGLDTDTQYF.

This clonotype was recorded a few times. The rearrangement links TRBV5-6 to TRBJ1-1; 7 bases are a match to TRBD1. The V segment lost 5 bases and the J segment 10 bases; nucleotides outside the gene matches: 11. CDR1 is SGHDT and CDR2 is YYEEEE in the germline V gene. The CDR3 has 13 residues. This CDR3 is CASSPDAQGSAFF. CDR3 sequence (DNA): TGTGCCAGCAGTCCAGACGCACAGGGGTCAGCTTTCTTT.

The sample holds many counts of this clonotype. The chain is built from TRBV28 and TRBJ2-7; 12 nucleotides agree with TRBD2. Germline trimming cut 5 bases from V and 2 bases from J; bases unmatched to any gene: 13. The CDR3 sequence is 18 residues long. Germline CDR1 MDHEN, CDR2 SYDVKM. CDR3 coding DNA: TGTGCCAGCAGTAATCTAGCGGGAGGGCCTAGTGGGACCTACGAGCAGTACTTC. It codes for CASSNLAGGPSGTYEQYF.

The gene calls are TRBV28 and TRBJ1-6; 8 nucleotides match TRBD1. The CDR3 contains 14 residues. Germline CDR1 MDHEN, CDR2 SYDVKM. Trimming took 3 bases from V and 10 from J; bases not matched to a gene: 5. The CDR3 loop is CASSFQGAESPLHF. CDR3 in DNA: TGTGCCAGCAGTTTTCAGGGGGCGGAATCACCCCTCCACTTT.

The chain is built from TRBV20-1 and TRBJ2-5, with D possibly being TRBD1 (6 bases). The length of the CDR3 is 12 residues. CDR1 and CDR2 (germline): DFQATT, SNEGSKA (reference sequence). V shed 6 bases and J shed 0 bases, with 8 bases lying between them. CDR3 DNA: TGCAGTGCGAGGACAGACCAAGAGACCCAGTACTTC. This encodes CSARTDQETQYF.

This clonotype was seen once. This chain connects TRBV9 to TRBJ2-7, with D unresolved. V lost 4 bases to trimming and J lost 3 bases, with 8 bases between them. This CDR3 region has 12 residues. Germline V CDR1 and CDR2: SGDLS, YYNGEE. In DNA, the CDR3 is TGTGCCAGCAGCCCCGACGACTACGAGCAGTACTTC. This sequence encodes CASSPDDYEQYF. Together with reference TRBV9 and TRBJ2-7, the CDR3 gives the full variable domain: DSGVTQTPKHLITATGQRVTLRCSPRSGDLSVYWYQQSLDQGLQFLIQYYNGEERAKGNILERFSAQQFPDLHSELNLSSLELGDSALYFCASSPDDYEQYFGPGTRLTVT.

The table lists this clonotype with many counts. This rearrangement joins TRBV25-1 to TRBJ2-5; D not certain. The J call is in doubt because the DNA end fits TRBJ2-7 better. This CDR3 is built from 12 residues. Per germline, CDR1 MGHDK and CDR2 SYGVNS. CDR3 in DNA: TGTGCCAGTTCGAGGAACAGCTACGAGCAGTACTTC. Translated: CASSRNSYEQYF.

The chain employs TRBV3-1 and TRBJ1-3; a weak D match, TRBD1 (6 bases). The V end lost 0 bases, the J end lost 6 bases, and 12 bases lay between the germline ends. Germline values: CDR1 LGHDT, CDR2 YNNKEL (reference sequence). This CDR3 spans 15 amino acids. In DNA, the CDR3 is TGTGCCAGCAGCCAAGATCCTCCAGGGGTAAACACCATATATTTT. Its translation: CASSQDPPGVNTIYF.

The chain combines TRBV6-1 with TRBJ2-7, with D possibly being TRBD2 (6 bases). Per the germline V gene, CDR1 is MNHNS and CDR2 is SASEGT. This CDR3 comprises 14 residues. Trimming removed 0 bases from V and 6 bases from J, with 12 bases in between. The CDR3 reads CASSEAGGSGEQYF. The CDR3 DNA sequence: TGTGCCAGCAGTGAAGCGGGGGGATCGGGCGAGCAGTACTTC.

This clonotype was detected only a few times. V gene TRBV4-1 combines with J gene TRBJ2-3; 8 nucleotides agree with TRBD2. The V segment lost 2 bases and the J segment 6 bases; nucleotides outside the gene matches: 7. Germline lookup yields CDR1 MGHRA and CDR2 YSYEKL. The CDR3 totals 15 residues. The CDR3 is CASSQSGSVMDTQYF. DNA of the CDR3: TGCGCCAGCAGCCAAAGCGGGAGTGTTATGGATACGCAGTATTTT.

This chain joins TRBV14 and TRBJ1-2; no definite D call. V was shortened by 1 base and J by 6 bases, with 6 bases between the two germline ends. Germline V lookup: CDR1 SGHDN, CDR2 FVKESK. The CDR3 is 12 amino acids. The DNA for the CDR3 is TGTGCCAGCAGCCAAGCGGGAGATGGCTACACCTTC. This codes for CASSQAGDGYTF.

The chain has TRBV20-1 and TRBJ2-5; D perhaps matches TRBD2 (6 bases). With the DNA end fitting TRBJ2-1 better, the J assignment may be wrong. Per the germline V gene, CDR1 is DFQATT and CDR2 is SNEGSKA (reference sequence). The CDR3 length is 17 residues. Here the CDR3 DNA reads TGCAGTGCTAGAGATCGACTAGGCCTAGGCCCCTACAATGAGCAGTTCTTC. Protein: CSARDRLGLGPYNEQFF.